The 16 T cell receptor beta chains below all came from one sample that was sequenced in a study of blood T cells in healthy people across ages. A second PCR, run for about 6 to 12 cycles, used a sample-barcoded 5' primer plus a J-beta primer mix. TCRdb recomputed calls from the 5' RACE reads with MiXCR, one row per CDR3 protein. The sample records 750,000 to 1,000,000 distinct CDR3 sequences, under 35% being singletons. This same sample was also part of a study on T cells of mothers and their children.

Sequences were obtained from blood. These receptors all come from a woman aged 40-49 years in good health.

This clonotype was seen repeatedly, ten times or more. Its ends do not fully match the called genes, so a read error is possible. CDR3 coding DNA: TGTGCCAGCAGTTTAGTGGGTCAGGGCTACGAGCAGTACTTC. Amino acids: CASSLVGQGYEQYF. V usage is TRBV7-9 and J usage is TRBJ2-7; D possibly corresponds to TRBD1 (5 bases). Germline CDR1 reads SEHNR; CDR2 reads FQNEAQ (reference sequence). The CDR3 spans 14 residues.

The rearrangement links TRBV7-2 to TRBJ2-7, with D unresolved. V lost 1 base and J 5 bases, leaving 9 bases between the germline ends. The V gene's germline CDR1 is SGHTA and CDR2 FQGNSA. This CDR3 has 13 amino acids. The CDR3 DNA reads TGTGCCAGCAGCTTAGACTCTTGGGACGAGCAGTACTTC. Translation gives CASSLDSWDEQYF. Looking up the rest from reference TRBV7-2 and TRBJ2-7 gives the full variable domain: GAGVSQSPSNKVTEKGKDVELRCDPISGHTALYWYRQSLGQGLEFLIYFQGNSAPDKSGLPSDRFSAERTGGSVSTLTIQRTQQEDSAVYLCASSLDSWDEQYFGPGTRLTVT.

This clonotype has at least ten counts. The chain links TRBV29-1 to TRBJ2-5; 7 positions agree with TRBD1. Germline trimming cut 7 bases from V and 11 bases from J; bases unmatched to any gene: 7. Germline lookup yields CDR1 SQVTM and CDR2 ANQGSEA. This CDR3 spans 10 amino acids. The CDR3 DNA reads as TGCAGCGGCTCCGGGACAGATCAGTACTTC. Translating gives CSGSGTDQYF.

This clonotype appeared a few times. This chain uses TRBV20-1 with TRBJ2-3; 8 positions match TRBD2. The germline CDR1 and CDR2 sequences are DFQATT and SNEGSKA (reference sequence). With 2 bases clipped from V and 6 bases from J, the junction kept 10 bases outside the gene matches. This CDR3 has 15 amino acids. The CDR3 coding sequence is TGCAGTGCTAGAAGGGCGGGGGGCTTCTCGGATACGCAGTATTTT. It encodes CSARRAGGFSDTQYF.

About this clonotype itself: Sequence at one end of the junction differs from germline and may be a read error. This chain uses TRBV7-2 with TRBJ2-3; 7 bases line up with TRBD2. From germline, CDR1 is SGHTA and CDR2 FQGNSA. This CDR3 region has 14 residues. The CDR3 loop is CASNKAGFTDAQYF. CDR3 bases: TGTGCCAGCAACAAAGCGGGGTTCACAGATGCGCAGTATTTT.

This clonotype was seen only a few times. The chain uses TRBV5-1 and TRBJ1-1; TRBD1 is a possible D gene (5 bases). Trimming took 3 bases from V and 2 from J, leaving 11 bases between them. CDR3 size: 14 residues. The germline V gene encodes CDR1 SGHRS and CDR2 YFSETQ. CDR3 protein: CASSSLDRNTEAFF. CDR3 coding DNA: TGCGCCAGCAGCTCCCTAGACAGAAACACTGAAGCTTTCTTT.

V is TRBV28 and J is TRBJ1-5, with D possibly TRBD1 on 6 matching bases. The germline V gene encodes CDR1 MDHEN and CDR2 SYDVKM. Deletions cut 6 bases from V and 6 bases from J, with 24 bases between. This CDR3 has 17 amino acids. As DNA, the CDR3 is TGTGCCAGCAGAGAAACAGGGTCGAGCAGGTCTAGTCAGCCCCAGCATTTT. Its protein is CASRETGSSRSSQPQHF.

This clonotype was detected only a few times. The rearrangement joins TRBV27 to TRBJ2-5; D is unclear. CDR1 is MNHEY, CDR2 SMNVEV, per germline (reference sequence). V lost 2 bases and J lost 0, with 13 bases in between. The CDR3 length is 16 residues. The CDR3 reads CASSLNERRYQETQYF. CDR3 DNA: TGTGCCAGCAGTTTAAATGAACGGCGGTACCAAGAGACCCAGTACTTC.

Many counts were recorded for this clonotype. The rearrangement uses TRBV7-8 and TRBJ2-1; 8 positions agree with TRBD2. Trimming removed 4 bases from V and 0 bases from J; junction bases left unmatched: 20. This CDR3 spans 21 amino acids. CDR1 is SGHVS and CDR2 is FQNEAQ in the germline V gene. The CDR3 bases are TGTGCCAGCAGCTCCCCAGGTTTGACCAGCGGGGGTTACAGCTCCTACAATGAGCAGTTCTTC. Protein product: CASSSPGLTSGGYSSYNEQFF.

This clonotype was counted many times. The J gene is TRBJ2-7, the V gene TRBV6-2 or TRBV6-3, with D maybe TRBD1 (6 bases). The germline CDR1 and CDR2 sequences are MNHEY and SVGEGT. This CDR3 has 13 amino acids. Between the trimmed V and J ends, which lost 9 bases and 0 bases, there was a span of 12 bases. The CDR3 DNA follows: TGTGCCAGATCCGGACAGCTCTCCTACGAGCAGTACTTC. Protein: CARSGQLSYEQYF.

The genes are TRBV30 and TRBJ1-6; TRBD1 matches at 7 bases. This CDR3 is built from 14 residues. J gave up 8 bases and V 0 bases, and 4 bases lay outside the gene matches. Germline V gives CDR1 GTSNPN, CDR2 SVGIG (reference sequence). DNA for the CDR3: TGTGCCTGGAGTGTAGGGGGCTCTGATTCACCCCTCCACTTT. This encodes CAWSVGGSDSPLHF.

This clonotype was seen only a few times. A much larger clone sits a single nucleotide away, making a read error possible. V usage is TRBV5-5 and J usage is TRBJ1-2; TRBD1 matches at 8 bases. This CDR3 contains 15 residues. The germline V gene has CDR1 SGHKS and CDR2 YYEKEE (reference sequence). The CDR3 nucleotides read TGTGCCGGCAGCTTGATTGGGACAGGCAGCCGGAGCTACACCTTC. Residues: CAGSLIGTGSRSYTF. Using reference TRBV5-5 and TRBJ1-2 for the parts outside the CDR3, the full variable domain is DAGVTQSPTHLIKTRGQQVTLRCSPISGHKSVSWYQQVLGQGPQFIFQYYEKEERGRGNFPDRFSARQFPNYSSELNVNALLLGDSALYLCAGSLIGTGSRSYTFGSGTRLTVV.

This clonotype was observed at least ten times. The chain recombines TRBV28 with TRBJ1-1; D is unclear. Trimming removed 4 bases from V and 2 bases from J, with 14 bases in between. Germline CDR1 is MDHEN and CDR2 is SYDVKM. This CDR3 is 15 amino acids long. The CDR3 DNA reads as TGTGCCAGCAGTTCTCAGGCGGCAGGCAACACTGAAGCTTTCTTT. It yields the protein CASSSQAAGNTEAFF.

As to this clonotype: A clone one base away is much larger, so this may be a read error. This rearrangement joins TRBV20-1 to TRBJ2-1, with no clear D. The germline CDR1 and CDR2 sequences are DFQATT and SNEGSKA (reference sequence). This CDR3 is 11 amino acids long. Trimming left V 2 bases short and J 10 bases short, with 9 bases between. The CDR3 DNA is TGCAGTGCTAGAAAGACCCGCGAGCAGTTCTTC. Translating it yields CSARKTREQFF.

The CDR3 region is CASSLRSSGTEAFF. The CDR3 nucleotides read TGTGCCAGCAGCTTACGGAGCTCGGGGACTGAAGCTTTCTTT. V and J are TRBV7-3 and TRBJ1-1; D call uncertain. The CDR3 runs to 14 residues. CDR1 is SGHTA and CDR2 is FQGTGA in the germline V gene. The V gene lost 2 bases and the J gene lost 5 bases, with 12 bases spanning the gap.

V is TRBV12-3 or TRBV12-4 and J is TRBJ2-2; 7 bases are shared with TRBD1. The CDR3 loop spans 14 amino acids. V trimming: 8 bases; J trimming: 6 bases; junction bases outside the gene matches: 9. Here the CDR3 DNA reads TGTGCCAGCCTACAGGGGTTAAGGGCCGGGGAGCTGTTTTTT. It codes for CASLQGLRAGELFF.